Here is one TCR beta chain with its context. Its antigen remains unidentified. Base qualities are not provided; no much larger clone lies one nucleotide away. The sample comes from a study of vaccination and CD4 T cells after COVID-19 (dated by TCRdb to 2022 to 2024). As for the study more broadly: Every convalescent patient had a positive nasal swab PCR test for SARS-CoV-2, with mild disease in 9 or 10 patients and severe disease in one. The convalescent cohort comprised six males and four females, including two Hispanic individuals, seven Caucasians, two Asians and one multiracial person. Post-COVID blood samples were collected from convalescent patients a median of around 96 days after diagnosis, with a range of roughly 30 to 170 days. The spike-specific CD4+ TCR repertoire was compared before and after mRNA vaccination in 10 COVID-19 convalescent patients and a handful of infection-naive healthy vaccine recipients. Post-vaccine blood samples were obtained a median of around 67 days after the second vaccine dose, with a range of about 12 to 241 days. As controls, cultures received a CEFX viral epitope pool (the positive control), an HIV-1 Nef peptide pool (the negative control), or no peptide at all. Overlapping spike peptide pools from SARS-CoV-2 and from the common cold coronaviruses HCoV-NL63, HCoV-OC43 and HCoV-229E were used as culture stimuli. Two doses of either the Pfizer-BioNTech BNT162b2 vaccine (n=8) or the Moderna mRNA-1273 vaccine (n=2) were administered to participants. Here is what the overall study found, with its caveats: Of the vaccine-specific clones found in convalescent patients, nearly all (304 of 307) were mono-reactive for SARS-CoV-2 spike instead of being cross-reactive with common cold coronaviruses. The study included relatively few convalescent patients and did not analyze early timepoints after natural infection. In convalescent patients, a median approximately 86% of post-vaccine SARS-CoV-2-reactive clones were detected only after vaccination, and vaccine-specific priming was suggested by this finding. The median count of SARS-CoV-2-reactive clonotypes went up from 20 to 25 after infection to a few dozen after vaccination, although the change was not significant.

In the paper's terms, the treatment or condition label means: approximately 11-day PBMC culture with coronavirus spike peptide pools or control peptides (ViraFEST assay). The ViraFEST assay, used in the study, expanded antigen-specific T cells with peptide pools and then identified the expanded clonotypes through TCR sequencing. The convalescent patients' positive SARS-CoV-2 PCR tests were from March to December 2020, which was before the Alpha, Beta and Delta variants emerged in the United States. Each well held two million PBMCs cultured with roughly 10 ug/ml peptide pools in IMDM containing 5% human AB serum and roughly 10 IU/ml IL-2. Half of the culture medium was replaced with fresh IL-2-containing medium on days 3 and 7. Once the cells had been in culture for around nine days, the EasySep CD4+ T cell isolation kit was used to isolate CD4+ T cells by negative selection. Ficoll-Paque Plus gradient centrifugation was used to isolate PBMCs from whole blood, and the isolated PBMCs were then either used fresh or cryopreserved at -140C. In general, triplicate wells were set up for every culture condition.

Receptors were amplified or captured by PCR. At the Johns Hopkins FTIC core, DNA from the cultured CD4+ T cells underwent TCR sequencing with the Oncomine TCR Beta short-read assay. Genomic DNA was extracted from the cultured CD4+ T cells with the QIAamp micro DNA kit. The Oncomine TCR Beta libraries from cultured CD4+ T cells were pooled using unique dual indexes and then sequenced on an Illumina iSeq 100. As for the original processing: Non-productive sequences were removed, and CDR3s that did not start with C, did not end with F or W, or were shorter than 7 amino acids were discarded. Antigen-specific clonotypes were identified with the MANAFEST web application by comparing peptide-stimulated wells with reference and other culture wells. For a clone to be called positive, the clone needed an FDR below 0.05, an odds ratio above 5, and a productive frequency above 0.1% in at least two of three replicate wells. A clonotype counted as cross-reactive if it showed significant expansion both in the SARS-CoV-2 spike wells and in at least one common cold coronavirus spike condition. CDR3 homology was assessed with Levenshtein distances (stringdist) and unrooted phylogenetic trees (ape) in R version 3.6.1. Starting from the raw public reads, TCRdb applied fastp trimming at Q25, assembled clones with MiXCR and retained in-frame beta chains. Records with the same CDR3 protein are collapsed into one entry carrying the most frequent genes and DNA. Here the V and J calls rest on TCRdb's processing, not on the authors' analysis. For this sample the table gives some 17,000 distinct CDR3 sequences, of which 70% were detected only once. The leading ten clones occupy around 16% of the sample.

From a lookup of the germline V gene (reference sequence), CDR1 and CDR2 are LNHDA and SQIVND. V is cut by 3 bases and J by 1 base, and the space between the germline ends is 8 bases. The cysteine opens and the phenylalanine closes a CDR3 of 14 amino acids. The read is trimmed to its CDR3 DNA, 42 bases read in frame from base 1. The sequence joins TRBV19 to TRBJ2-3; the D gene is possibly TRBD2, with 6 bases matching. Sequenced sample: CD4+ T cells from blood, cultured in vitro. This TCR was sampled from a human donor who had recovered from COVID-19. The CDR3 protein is CASSIGRGTDTQYF. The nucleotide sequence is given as TGTGCCAGTAGTATCGGGAGAGGCACAGATACGCAGTATTTT.